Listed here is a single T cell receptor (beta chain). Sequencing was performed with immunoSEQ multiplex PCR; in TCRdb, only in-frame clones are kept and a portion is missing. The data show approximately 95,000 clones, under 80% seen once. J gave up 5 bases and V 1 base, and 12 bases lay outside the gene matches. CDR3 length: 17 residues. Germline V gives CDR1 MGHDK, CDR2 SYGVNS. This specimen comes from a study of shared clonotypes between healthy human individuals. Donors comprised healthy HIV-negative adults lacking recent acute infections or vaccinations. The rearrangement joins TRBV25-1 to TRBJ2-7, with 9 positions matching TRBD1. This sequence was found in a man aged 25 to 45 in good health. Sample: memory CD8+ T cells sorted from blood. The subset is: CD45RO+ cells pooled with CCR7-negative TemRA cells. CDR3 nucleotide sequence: TGTGCCAGCAGTGAATGGGCCGGACAGGGGTTTGACGACGAGCAGTACTTC. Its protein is CASSEWAGQGFDDEQYF.